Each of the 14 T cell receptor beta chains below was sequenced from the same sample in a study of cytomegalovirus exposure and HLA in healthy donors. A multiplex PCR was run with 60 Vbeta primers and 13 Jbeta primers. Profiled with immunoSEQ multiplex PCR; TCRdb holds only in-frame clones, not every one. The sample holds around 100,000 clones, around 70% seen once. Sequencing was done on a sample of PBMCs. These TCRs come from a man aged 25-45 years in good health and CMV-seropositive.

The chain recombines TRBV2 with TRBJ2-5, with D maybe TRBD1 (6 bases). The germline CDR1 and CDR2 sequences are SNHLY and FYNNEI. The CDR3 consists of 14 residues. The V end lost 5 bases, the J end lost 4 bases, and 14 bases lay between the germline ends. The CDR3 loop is CASSRPTGSETQYF. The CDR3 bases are TGTGCCAGCAGTCGACCCACAGGGTCAGAGACCCAGTACTTC.

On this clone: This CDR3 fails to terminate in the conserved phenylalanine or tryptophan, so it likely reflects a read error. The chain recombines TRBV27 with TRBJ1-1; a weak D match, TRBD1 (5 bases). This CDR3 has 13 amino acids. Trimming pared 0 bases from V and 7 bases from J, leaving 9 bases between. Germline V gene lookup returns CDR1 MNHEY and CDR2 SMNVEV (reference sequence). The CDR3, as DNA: TGTGCCAGCAGTTTATCGAAGGGGAATGAAGCTTTCCTT. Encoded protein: CASSLSKGNEAFL.

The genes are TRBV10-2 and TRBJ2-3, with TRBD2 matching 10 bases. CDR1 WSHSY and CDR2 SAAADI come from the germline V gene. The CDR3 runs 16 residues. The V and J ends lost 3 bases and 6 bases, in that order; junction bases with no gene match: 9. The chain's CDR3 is CASSDMERGGADTQYF. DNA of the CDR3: TGCGCCAGCAGTGATATGGAGCGGGGGGGCGCGGATACGCAGTATTTT.

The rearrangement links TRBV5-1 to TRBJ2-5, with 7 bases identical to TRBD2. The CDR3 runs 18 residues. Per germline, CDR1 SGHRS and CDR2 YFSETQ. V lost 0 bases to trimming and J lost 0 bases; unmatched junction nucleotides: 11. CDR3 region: CASSLGTSLATYQETQYF. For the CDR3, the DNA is TGCGCCAGCAGCTTGGGGACTAGTCTGGCAACATACCAAGAGACCCAGTACTTC. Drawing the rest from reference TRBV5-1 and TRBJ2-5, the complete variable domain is KAGVTQTPRYLIKTRGQQVTLSCSPISGHRSVSWYQQTPGQGLQFLFEYFSETQRNKGNFPGRFSGRQFSNSRSEMNVSTLELGDSALYLCASSLGTSLATYQETQYFGPGTRLLVL.

The CDR3 loop is CAWSVGGATDTQYF. The CDR3 DNA follows: TGTGCCTGGAGTGTAGGGGGGGCCACAGATACGCAGTATTTT. V and J are TRBV30 and TRBJ2-3, with a tentative D call TRBD2 (7 bases). Germline CDR1 GTSNPN, CDR2 SVGIG (reference sequence). The V end lost 0 bases, the J end lost 2 bases, and 9 bases lay between the germline ends. There are 14 residues in the CDR3.

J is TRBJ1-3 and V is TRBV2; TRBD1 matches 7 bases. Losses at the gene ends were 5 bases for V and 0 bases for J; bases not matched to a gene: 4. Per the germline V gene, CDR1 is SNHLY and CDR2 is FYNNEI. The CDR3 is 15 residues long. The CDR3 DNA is TGTGCCAGCAGTCTACAGGGGTTCTCTGGAAACACCATATATTTT. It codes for CASSLQGFSGNTIYF.

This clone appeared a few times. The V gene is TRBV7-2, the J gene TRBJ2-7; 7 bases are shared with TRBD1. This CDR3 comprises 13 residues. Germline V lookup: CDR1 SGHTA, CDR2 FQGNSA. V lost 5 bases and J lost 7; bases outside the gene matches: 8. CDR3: CASSPRQGGEQYF. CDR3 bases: TGTGCCAGCAGCCCCCGACAGGGCGGGGAGCAGTACTTC.

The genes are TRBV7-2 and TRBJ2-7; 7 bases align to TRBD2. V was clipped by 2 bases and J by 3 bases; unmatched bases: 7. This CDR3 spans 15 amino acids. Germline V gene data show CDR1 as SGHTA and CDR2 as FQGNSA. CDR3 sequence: CASSLFNGGNYEQYF. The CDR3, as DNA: TGTGCCAGCAGCTTATTCAACGGGGGGAACTACGAGCAGTACTTC.

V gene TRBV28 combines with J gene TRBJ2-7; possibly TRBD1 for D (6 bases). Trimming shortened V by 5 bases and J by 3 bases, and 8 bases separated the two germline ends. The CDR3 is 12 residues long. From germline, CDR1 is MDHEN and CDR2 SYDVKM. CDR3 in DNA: TGTGCCAGCAGTGGACAGTTCTACGAGCAGTACTTC. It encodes CASSGQFYEQYF. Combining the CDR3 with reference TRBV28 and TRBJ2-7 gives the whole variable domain DVKVTQSSRYLVKRTGEKVFLECVQDMDHENMFWYRQDPGLGLRLIYFSYDVKMKEKGDIPEGYSVSREKKERFSLILESASTNQTSMYLCASSGQFYEQYFGPGTRLTVT.

CDR3 residues: CASSSPGDRGRNTIYF. The CDR3 bases are TGTGCCAGTAGTAGCCCAGGAGACAGGGGAAGAAACACCATATATTTT. The chain is built from TRBV19 and TRBJ1-3; 8 bases are a match to TRBD1. Germline V lookup: CDR1 LNHDA, CDR2 SQIVND (reference sequence). CDR3 length equals 16 residues. Trimming cost V 4 bases and J 5 bases; bases outside gene matches: 10.

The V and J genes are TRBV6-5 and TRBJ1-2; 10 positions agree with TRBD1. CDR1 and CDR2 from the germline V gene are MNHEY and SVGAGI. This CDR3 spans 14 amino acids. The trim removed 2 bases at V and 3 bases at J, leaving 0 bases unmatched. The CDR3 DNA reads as TGTGCCAGCAGTTACGGGACAGGGGACTATGGCTACACCTTC. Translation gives CASSYGTGDYGYTF.

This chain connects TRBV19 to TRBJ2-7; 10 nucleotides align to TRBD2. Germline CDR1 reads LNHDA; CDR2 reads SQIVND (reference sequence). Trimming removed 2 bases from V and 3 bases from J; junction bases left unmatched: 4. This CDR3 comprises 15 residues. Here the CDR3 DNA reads TGTGCCAGTAGTATAACAGGGACTAGCGACTACGAGCAGTACTTC. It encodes CASSITGTSDYEQYF.

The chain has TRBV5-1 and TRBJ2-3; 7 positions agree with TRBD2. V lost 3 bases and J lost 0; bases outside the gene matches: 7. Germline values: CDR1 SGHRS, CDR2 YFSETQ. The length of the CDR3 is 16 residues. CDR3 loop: CASSSGRRGSTDTQYF. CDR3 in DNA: TGCGCCAGCAGCTCCGGACGGCGGGGGAGCACAGATACGCAGTATTTT.

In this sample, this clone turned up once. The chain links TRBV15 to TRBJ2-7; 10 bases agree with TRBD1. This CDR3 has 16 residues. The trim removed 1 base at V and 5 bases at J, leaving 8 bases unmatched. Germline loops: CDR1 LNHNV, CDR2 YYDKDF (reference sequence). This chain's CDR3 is CATSRAPGQGNHEQYF. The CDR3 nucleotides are TGTGCCACCAGCAGAGCCCCGGGACAGGGGAACCACGAGCAGTACTTC.